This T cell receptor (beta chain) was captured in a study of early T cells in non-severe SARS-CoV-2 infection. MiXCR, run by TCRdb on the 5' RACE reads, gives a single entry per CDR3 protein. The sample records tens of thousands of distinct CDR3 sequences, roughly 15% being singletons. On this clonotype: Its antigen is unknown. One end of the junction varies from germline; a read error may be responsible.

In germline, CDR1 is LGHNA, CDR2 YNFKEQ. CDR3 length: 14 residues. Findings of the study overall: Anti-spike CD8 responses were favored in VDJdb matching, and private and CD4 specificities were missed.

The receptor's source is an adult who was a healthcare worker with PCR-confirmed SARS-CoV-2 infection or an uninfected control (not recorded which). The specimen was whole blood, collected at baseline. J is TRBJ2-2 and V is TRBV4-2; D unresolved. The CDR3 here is CASSFSLPTWELFF. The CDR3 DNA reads TGTGCCAGCAGCTTCTCGCTACCCACCTGGGAGCTGTTTTTT.